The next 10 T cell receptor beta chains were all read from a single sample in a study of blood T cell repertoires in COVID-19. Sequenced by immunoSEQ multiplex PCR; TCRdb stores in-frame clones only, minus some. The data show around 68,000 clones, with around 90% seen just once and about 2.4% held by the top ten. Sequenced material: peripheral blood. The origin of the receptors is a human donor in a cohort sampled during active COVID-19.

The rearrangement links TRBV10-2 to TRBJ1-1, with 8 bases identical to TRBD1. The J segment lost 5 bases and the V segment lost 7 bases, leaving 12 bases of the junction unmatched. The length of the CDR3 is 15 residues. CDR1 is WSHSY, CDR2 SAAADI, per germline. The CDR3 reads CASNTRGRGGTEAFF. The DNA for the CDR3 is TGCGCCAGCAACACCAGGGGGCGGGGGGGGACTGAAGCTTTCTTT.

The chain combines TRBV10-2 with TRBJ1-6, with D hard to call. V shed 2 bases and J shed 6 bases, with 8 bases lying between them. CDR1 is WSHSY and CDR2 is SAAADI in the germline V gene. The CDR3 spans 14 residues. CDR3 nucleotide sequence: TGCGCCAGCAGTGAGGCCGGTACTAATTCACCCCTCCACTTT. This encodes CASSEAGTNSPLHF.

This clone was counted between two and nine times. The CDR3 here is CASSYSQGAMHGYTF. CDR3 nucleotides: TGTGCCAGCAGTTACTCTCAAGGGGCTATGCATGGCTACACCTTC. The chain is built from TRBV6-6 and TRBJ1-2, with D possibly being TRBD1 (5 bases). Germline CDR1 MNHNY, CDR2 SVGAGI (reference sequence). The CDR3 runs 15 residues. Trimming cost V 0 bases and J 6 bases, with 14 bases left between them.

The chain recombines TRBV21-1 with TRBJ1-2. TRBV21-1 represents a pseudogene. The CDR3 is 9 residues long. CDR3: CATEGGYTF. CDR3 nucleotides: TGTGCCACGGAGGGTGGCTACACCTTC.

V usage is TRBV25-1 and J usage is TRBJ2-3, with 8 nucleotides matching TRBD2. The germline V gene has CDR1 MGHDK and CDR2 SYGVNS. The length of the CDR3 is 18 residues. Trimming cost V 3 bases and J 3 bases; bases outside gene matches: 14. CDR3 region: CASSDVAQRGRFTDTQYF. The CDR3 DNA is TGTGCCAGCAGTGATGTAGCCCAACGCGGGAGGTTTACAGATACGCAGTATTTT.

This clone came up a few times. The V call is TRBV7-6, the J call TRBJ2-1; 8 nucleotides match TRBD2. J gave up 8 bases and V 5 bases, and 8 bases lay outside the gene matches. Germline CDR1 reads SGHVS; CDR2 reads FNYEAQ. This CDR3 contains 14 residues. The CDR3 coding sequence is TGTGCCAGCAGCGCCTCCGGGACTAGTGATGAGCAGTTCTTC. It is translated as CASSASGTSDEQFF.

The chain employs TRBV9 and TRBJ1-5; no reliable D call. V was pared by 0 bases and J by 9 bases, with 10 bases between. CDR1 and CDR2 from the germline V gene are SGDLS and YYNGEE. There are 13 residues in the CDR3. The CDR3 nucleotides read TGTGCCAGCAGCGTAGATTGCCCAGGGCCCCAGCATTTT. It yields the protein CASSVDCPGPQHF.

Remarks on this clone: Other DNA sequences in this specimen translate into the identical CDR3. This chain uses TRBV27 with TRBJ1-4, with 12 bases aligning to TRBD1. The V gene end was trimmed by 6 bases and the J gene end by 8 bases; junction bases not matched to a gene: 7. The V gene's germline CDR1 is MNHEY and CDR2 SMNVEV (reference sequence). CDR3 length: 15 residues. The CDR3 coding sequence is TGTGCCAGCAGGACCGGGACAGGGGGCCGGGAAAAACTGTTTTTT. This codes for CASRTGTGGREKLFF.

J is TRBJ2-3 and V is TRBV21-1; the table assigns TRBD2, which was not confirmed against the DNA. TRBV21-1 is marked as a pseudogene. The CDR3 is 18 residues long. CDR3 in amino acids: CASSPNLAIGGSTDTQYF. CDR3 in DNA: TGTGCCAGCAGCCCAAACCTAGCTATCGGGGGTAGCACAGATACGCAGTATTTT.

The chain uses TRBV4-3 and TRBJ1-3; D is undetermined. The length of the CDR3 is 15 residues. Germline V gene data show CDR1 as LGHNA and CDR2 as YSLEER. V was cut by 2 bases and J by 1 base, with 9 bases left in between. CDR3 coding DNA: TGCGCCAGCAGCCAACCGGGTCAGTCTGGAAACACCATATATTTT. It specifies CASSQPGQSGNTIYF.